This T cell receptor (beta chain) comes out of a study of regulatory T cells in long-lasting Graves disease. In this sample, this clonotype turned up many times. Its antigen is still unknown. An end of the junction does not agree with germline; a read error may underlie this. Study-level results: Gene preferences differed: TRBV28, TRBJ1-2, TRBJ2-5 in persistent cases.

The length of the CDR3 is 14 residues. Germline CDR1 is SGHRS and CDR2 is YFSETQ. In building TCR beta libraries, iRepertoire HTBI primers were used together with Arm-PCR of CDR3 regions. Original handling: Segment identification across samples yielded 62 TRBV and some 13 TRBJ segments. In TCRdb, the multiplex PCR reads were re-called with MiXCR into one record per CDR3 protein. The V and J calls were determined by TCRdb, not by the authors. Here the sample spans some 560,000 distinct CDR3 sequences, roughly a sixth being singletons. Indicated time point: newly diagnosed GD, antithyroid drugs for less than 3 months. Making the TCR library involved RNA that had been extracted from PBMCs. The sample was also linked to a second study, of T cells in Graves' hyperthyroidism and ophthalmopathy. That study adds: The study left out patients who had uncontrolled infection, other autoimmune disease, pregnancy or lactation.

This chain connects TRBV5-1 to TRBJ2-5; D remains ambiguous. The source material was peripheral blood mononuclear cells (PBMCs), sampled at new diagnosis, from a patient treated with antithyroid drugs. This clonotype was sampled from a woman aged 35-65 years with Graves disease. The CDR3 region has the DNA TGTGCCAGCAGCTTAGCATCGGGTCAAGAGACCCAGTACTTC. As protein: CASSLASGQETQYF. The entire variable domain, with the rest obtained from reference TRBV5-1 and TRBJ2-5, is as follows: KAGVTQTPRYLIKTRGQQVTLSCSPISGHRSVSWYQQTPGQGLQFLFEYFSETQRNKGNFPGRFSGRQFSNSRSEMNVSTLELGDSALYLCASSLASGQETQYFGPGTRLLVL.